This passage covers 24 T cell receptor beta chains from one sample sequenced in a study of T cell responses to AZD1222 COVID-19 vaccine (dated by TCRdb to the early 2020s). Read against the paper, the sample's time point label means: about 28 days (+/-7) after the second vaccine dose. Preparation of the library involved the immunoSEQ multiplex PCR assay. Drawn from immuneACCESS, this table holds only the in-frame rearrangements with V and J called that TCRdb kept. Clones are partly lost; checked studies trace under half to an unresolved V gene and leave the rest unexplained. Recorded for this sample are 160,000 or so clones; 90% of them occurred a single time. The ten largest clonotypes hold approximately 1.5% of the sample. The specimen was peripheral blood, collected 28 days after the second AZD1222 dose. Receptor source: an adult who received the AZD1222 COVID-19 vaccine.

This chain uses TRBV6-5 with TRBJ2-2, with D tentatively TRBD1 (6 bases). V lost 6 bases, J lost 1 base, and 12 bases lay in between. This CDR3 comprises 15 residues. The germline gives CDR1 MNHEY, CDR2 SVGAGI. This CDR3 reads CASRSGQLNTGELFF. As DNA, the CDR3 is TGTGCCAGCAGGTCCGGACAGCTGAACACCGGGGAGCTGTTTTTT.

The CDR3 region is CASSLSGSLAQFF. The CDR3 region has the DNA TGTGCCAGCAGCTTAAGCGGGAGTTTGGCGCAGTTCTTC. The V gene is TRBV28, the J gene TRBJ2-1, with TRBD2 identical over 8 bases. V shed 6 bases and J 12 bases; nucleotides not matched to a gene: 10. This CDR3 comprises 13 residues. Germline CDR1 reads MDHEN; CDR2 reads SYDVKM.

This chain uses TRBV27 with TRBJ2-2; TRBD2 aligns across 9 bases. The CDR3 sequence is 17 residues long. Germline V gives CDR1 MNHEY, CDR2 SMNVEV (reference sequence). The V gene end was trimmed by 1 base and the J gene end by 5 bases; junction bases not matched to a gene: 8. This CDR3 reads CASSLYARTSDTGELFF. CDR3 coding DNA: TGTGCCAGCAGTTTATACGCTCGGACTAGCGATACCGGGGAGCTGTTTTTT.

This chain joins TRBV2 and TRBJ1-1; D gene ambiguous. V was cut by 2 bases and J by 9 bases, with 13 bases left in between. The germline V gene encodes CDR1 SNHLY and CDR2 FYNNEI. The CDR3 consists of 13 residues. The CDR3 is CASSERVFGQAFF. The CDR3 DNA reads TGTGCCAGCAGTGAACGAGTTTTTGGTCAAGCTTTCTTT. Looking up the rest from reference TRBV2 and TRBJ1-1 gives the full variable domain: EPEVTQTPSHQVTQMGQEVILRCVPISNHLYFYWYRQILGQKVEFLVSFYNNEISEKSEIFDDQFSVERPDGSNFTLKIRSTKLEDSAMYFCASSERVFGQAFFGQGTRLTVV.

The rearrangement joins TRBV19 to TRBJ2-2; D is unclear. This CDR3 contains 16 residues. V lost 7 bases and J 3 bases, leaving 18 bases between the germline ends. In germline, CDR1 is LNHDA, CDR2 SQIVND (reference sequence). The CDR3 DNA follows: TGTGCCAGTACCCTGGACCCTAACCTCCACACCGGGGAGCTGTTTTTT. Amino acid sequence: CASTLDPNLHTGELFF.

The rearrangement links TRBV2 to TRBJ2-1; possible D gene TRBD2, 6 bases. Germline V gene data show CDR1 as SNHLY and CDR2 as FYNNEI. Trimming left V 7 bases short and J 3 bases short, with 13 bases between. The CDR3 covers 14 residues. Here the CDR3 DNA reads TGTGCCAGCATTTTGCGGGACCACTACAATGAGCAGTTCTTC. Amino acids: CASILRDHYNEQFF.

The chain is built from TRBV11-2 and TRBJ2-5; 11 bases fit TRBD2. CDR1 is SGHAT and CDR2 is FQNNGV in the germline V gene. This CDR3 comprises 17 residues. V lost 0 bases, J lost 5 bases, and 8 bases stayed unmatched. CDR3 coding DNA: TGTGCCAGCAGCTTAGATCCCGCGCTAGCGGGAGGTGAGACCCAGTACTTC. It specifies CASSLDPALAGGETQYF.

This chain connects TRBV30 to TRBJ1-6; D is uncertain. The CDR3 length is 11 residues. Between the trimmed V and J ends, which lost 4 bases and 4 bases, there was a span of 2 bases. Germline V gene sequence: CDR1 GTSNPN, CDR2 SVGIG (reference sequence). The CDR3 is CAWMYNSPLHF. The CDR3 DNA is TGTGCCTGGATGTATAATTCACCCCTCCACTTT.

CDR3 residues: CASSLSNEQFF. The CDR3 DNA follows: TGTGCCAGCAGTTTATCCAATGAGCAGTTCTTC. The V and J genes are TRBV27 and TRBJ2-1; D not resolved. The length of the CDR3 is 11 residues. Trimming took 0 bases from V and 6 from J, leaving 0 bases between them. Germline V gene data show CDR1 as MNHEY and CDR2 as SMNVEV (reference sequence).

The chain links TRBV5-1 to TRBJ2-7; 7 nucleotides align to TRBD1. Germline V gene data show CDR1 as SGHRS and CDR2 as YFSETQ. V lost 4 bases, J lost 12 bases, and 13 bases stayed unmatched. The CDR3 has 13 amino acids. The CDR3: CASSPTQGKDRYF. The CDR3 DNA sequence: TGCGCCAGCAGCCCTACACAGGGGAAGGACCGGTACTTC.

The chain joins TRBV19 to TRBJ2-7; tentative D call: TRBD2 (6 bases). Germline CDR1 and CDR2: LNHDA and SQIVND (reference sequence). This CDR3 is built from 16 residues. Deletions cut 6 bases from V and 2 bases from J, with 20 bases between. The CDR3 region has the DNA TGTGCCAGTAGCAGCGGGCCGACTGAAAGACCCTACGAGCAGTACTTC. Translation: CASSSGPTERPYEQYF.

The gene calls are TRBV7-8 and TRBJ1-6; D might be TRBD1 (6 bases). CDR3 size: 17 residues. Germline-derived CDR1 and CDR2 are SGHVS and FQNEAQ. Trimming took 5 bases from V and 11 from J, leaving 25 bases between them. CDR3 bases: TGTGCCAGCAGCGATGATCTCAGGACAGCCCCGTTTGCACCCCTCCACTTT. It encodes CASSDDLRTAPFAPLHF.

The genes are TRBV5-6 and TRBJ1-2; 7 bases agree with TRBD1. CDR1 is SGHDT, CDR2 YYEEEE, per germline. The CDR3 spans 13 residues. J was trimmed by 7 bases and V by 6 bases; bases with no gene match: 9. The CDR3 sequence: CASTAGQLSGYTF. CDR3 in DNA: TGTGCCAGCACCGCGGGACAGCTTAGTGGCTACACCTTC.

This chain uses TRBV30 with TRBJ1-1, with D possibly being TRBD1 (6 bases). The CDR3 covers 13 residues. Germline CDR1 reads GTSNPN; CDR2 reads SVGIG (reference sequence). Deletions cut 4 bases from V and 0 bases from J, with 9 bases between. The CDR3 here is CAWIGQLNTEAFF. CDR3 in DNA: TGTGCCTGGATCGGACAGCTGAACACTGAAGCTTTCTTT.

For this clone: Other DNA sequences in this specimen translate into the identical CDR3. The chain joins TRBV5-1 to TRBJ1-1; no firm D call. V was trimmed by 2 bases and J by 2 bases, leaving 10 bases between them. In germline, CDR1 is SGHRS, CDR2 YFSETQ. The CDR3 is 14 residues long. The CDR3 here is CASSFGVLNTEAFF. CDR3 nucleotide sequence: TGCGCCAGCAGCTTTGGGGTTTTAAACACTGAAGCTTTCTTT.

This chain links TRBV6-5 with TRBJ1-4; 9 bases fit TRBD1. CDR1 and CDR2 (germline): MNHEY, SVGAGI. V trimming: 6 bases; J trimming: 1 base; junction bases outside the gene matches: 3. The CDR3 totals 15 residues. For the CDR3, the DNA is TGTGCCAGCAGGGGGACAGGGCGAACTAATGAAAAACTGTTTTTT. Amino acid sequence: CASRGTGRTNEKLFF.

The V gene is TRBV5-1, the J gene TRBJ2-3, with 7 positions matching TRBD1. The CDR3 runs to 17 residues. Per germline, CDR1 SGHRS and CDR2 YFSETQ. The V segment lost 5 bases and the J segment 0 bases; nucleotides outside the gene matches: 12. The CDR3 DNA sequence: TGCGCCAGCAGTTTATTATCGACAGGGCGTAGCACAGATACGCAGTATTTT. As protein: CASSLLSTGRSTDTQYF.

J is TRBJ2-1 and V is TRBV7-6; unclear D gene. This CDR3 is 16 amino acids long. The germline CDR1 and CDR2 sequences are SGHVS and FNYEAQ. Deletions cut 5 bases from V and 0 bases from J, with 14 bases between. The CDR3 sequence: CASSTRPVSSYNEQFF. In DNA, the CDR3 is TGTGCCAGCAGCACCCGACCTGTATCCTCCTACAATGAGCAGTTCTTC.

The rearrangement joins TRBV2 to TRBJ1-2, with 7 positions matching TRBD1. The CDR3 sequence is 14 residues long. J gave up 4 bases and V 6 bases, and 8 bases lay outside the gene matches. Germline lookup yields CDR1 SNHLY and CDR2 FYNNEI. CDR3 sequence (DNA): TGTGCCAGCAGCGAACAGGGGAGTGCCTATGGCTACACCTTC. Protein: CASSEQGSAYGYTF.

This chain uses TRBV7-9 with TRBJ2-2; D is possibly TRBD2 (6 bases). Germline V gives CDR1 SEHNR, CDR2 FQNEAQ (reference sequence). This CDR3 spans 16 amino acids. Trimming cost V 7 bases and J 3 bases, with 18 bases left between them. CDR3 sequence (DNA): TGTGCCAGCACCAACTCAGCCCCGGGGGACACCGGGGAGCTGTTTTTT. It codes for CASTNSAPGDTGELFF.

As concerns this clone: Additional DNA sequences in this sample encode the identical CDR3. The chain couples TRBV24-1 to TRBJ2-1; D assignment may be TRBD1 or TRBD2 (5 bases each). Germline CDR1 is KGHDR and CDR2 is SFDVKD. Trimming took off 3 bases at V and 6 bases at J, with 11 bases between the two ends. The CDR3 extends over 14 amino acids. CDR3 protein: CATSDPSGPNEQFF. In DNA form, the CDR3 reads TGTGCCACCAGTGATCCCTCGGGACCCAATGAGCAGTTCTTC.

This clone was seen only once. This sequence joins TRBV5-6 and TRBJ1-2; TRBD1 aligns across 9 bases. V was pared by 3 bases and J by 4 bases, with 7 bases of the junction left unmatched. The CDR3 loop spans 15 amino acids. Germline-derived CDR1 and CDR2 are SGHDT and YYEEEE. This CDR3 reads CASSSRDREIYGYTF. In nucleotides, the CDR3 is TGTGCCAGCAGCTCCCGGGACAGGGAGATCTATGGCTACACCTTC.

This chain joins TRBV19 and TRBJ2-2, with D perhaps matching TRBD1 or TRBD2 (5 bases each). Looked up from germline, CDR1 is LNHDA and CDR2 is SQIVND (reference sequence). This CDR3 has 15 residues. V was clipped by 7 bases and J by 7 bases, with 19 bases between them. CDR3 loop: CASTFGAGLYGELFF. Written as DNA, the CDR3 is TGTGCCAGTACCTTCGGGGCAGGGTTGTACGGGGAGCTGTTTTTT.

The rearrangement joins TRBV28 to TRBJ2-6; TRBD1 aligns across 7 bases. Per germline, CDR1 MDHEN and CDR2 SYDVKM. V lost 5 bases and J lost 4; bases outside the gene matches: 11. The CDR3 length is 17 residues. CDR3 bases: TGTGCCAGCAGTCGGGACAGTCGCTCTCTGGGGGCCAACGTCCTGACTTTC. Translation gives CASSRDSRSLGANVLTF.